A selection of T cell receptor beta chains follows, all from one sample in a study of blood T cell repertoires in COVID-19. The repertoire was sequenced with immunoSEQ multiplex PCR; TCRdb's copy has only in-frame clones and lacks some. The table lists 150,000 to 200,000 clones, 80% to 90% of them singletons. Sequenced: peripheral blood. These receptors were collected from a man aged 60 to 69 with acute or convalescent COVID-19. The CDR3 runs from the conserved cysteine through the conserved F or W. D genes are given only for firm matches.

v_gene	d_gene	j_gene	CDR3aa
TRBV24-1	NA	TRBJ2-1	CATSKPTGDYNEQFF
TRBV19	NA	TRBJ1-2	CASKSGRGVNYGYTF
TRBV27	TRBD1	TRBJ1-1	CASSAAGTAVSEAFF
TRBV4-3	TRBD2	TRBJ2-5	CASSQERAGGYQETQYF
TRBV5-1	NA	TRBJ2-3	CASSRISSGDTQYF
TRBV10-2	NA	TRBJ1-5	CASSESRQGSQPQHF
TRBV6-2/TRBV6-3	NA	TRBJ2-2	CASSPLSTGELFF
TRBV27	NA	TRBJ2-2	CASTRALGTGELFF
TRBV19	NA	TRBJ1-5	CASNPRSNQPQHF
TRBV27	TRBD2	TRBJ2-7	CASSHPGTSGSYEQYF
TRBV6-5	TRBD2	TRBJ2-1	CASSPGASGSREQFF
TRBV6-6	NA	TRBJ1-6	CASSRQEGYNSPLHF
TRBV10-3	NA	TRBJ1-1	CAISEAVAGYTEAFF
TRBV5-1	TRBD1	TRBJ2-5	CASSKGQGGSETQYF
TRBV9	TRBD1	TRBJ2-1	CASSAEPGQGVNEQFF
TRBV6-4	TRBD2	TRBJ2-1	CASSGTSGYNEQFF
TRBV6-2/TRBV6-3	TRBD2	TRBJ2-5	CASSSTSGGETQYF
TRBV5-1	TRBD1	TRBJ1-6	CASSLRRGDLAYNSPLHF
TRBV4-2	NA	TRBJ1-1	CASSQDRDTEAFF
TRBV7-2	TRBD1	TRBJ1-3	CASSQDRVSGNTIYF
TRBV7-9	NA	TRBJ2-3	CATRRSGGTDTQYF
TRBV7-9	NA	TRBJ1-3	CASSLEATVGNTIYF
TRBV25-1	NA	TRBJ1-2	CASSGGGAGYTF
TRBV15	NA	TRBJ2-1	CATSRYRGGSDEQFF
TRBV4-1	NA	TRBJ1-4	CASSLLRGEKLFF
TRBV7-2	TRBD1	TRBJ2-2	CASSRYRGLDTGELFF
TRBV20-1	NA	TRBJ1-3	CVRQAGNTIYF